A single sample gave rise to the 14 T cell receptor beta chains below, sequenced in a study of Graves' ophthalmopathy and Graves' hyperthyroidism. The study amplified TCR beta CDR3 regions using RNA transcripts. Investigators did first-round RT-PCR with HTBI primers, then second-round multiplex PCR. TCRdb processed the multiplex PCR reads anew with MiXCR; each CDR3 protein has one entry. This table holds 300,000 to 450,000 distinct CDR3 sequences, about 18% found once. The sequenced sample was peripheral blood. The receptor source for this set is an adult woman with stable Graves' hyperthyroidism.

In this sample, this clonotype turned up many times. The chain joins TRBV12-3 or TRBV12-4 to TRBJ2-7; D may be TRBD1 (5 bases). This CDR3 contains 14 residues. V was cut by 5 bases and J by 1 base, with 12 bases left in between. In nucleotides, the CDR3 is TGTGCCAGCAGTCAAGCAGGGTTTTCCTACGAGCAGTACTTC. Encoded protein: CASSQAGFSYEQYF.

As regards this clonotype: Possible read error: a much larger clone is one base away. The chain uses TRBV5-1 and TRBJ2-7, with a tentative D call TRBD2 (5 bases). The CDR3 runs 14 residues. Per germline, CDR1 SGHRS and CDR2 YFSETQ. V lost 3 bases and J lost 6, with 16 bases in between. This CDR3 reads CASSSQRSGREQYF. Here the CDR3 DNA reads TGCGCCAGCAGCTCGCAGCGGAGCGGCCGCGAGCAGTACTTC.

This clonotype was counted at least ten times. The rearrangement joins TRBV6-5 to TRBJ2-7, with TRBD2 matching over 7 bases. The CDR3 spans 13 residues. CDR1 MNHEY and CDR2 SVGAGI come from the germline V gene. Trimming cost V 9 bases and J 4 bases; bases outside gene matches: 9. The CDR3 spells CASAPGLIYEQYF. In DNA, the CDR3 is TGTGCCAGTGCTCCGGGACTAATTTACGAGCAGTACTTC.

This clonotype was seen repeatedly, ten times or more. This chain joins TRBV6-1 and TRBJ2-7, with TRBD1 matching over 7 bases. V lost 6 bases, J lost 4 bases, and 12 bases stayed unmatched. Germline CDR1 and CDR2: MNHNS and SASEGT. CDR3 length equals 15 residues. The CDR3 bases are TGTGCCAGCAGCCCCGACAGGGATGGGGGATACGAGCAGTACTTC. This codes for CASSPDRDGGYEQYF.

The J gene is TRBJ2-3, the V gene TRBV28, with 11 bases aligning to TRBD2. Looked up from germline, CDR1 is MDHEN and CDR2 is SYDVKM. After removal of 4 bases from V and 2 bases from J, the junction contained 14 bases not matched to a gene. The CDR3 spans 19 residues. In DNA form, the CDR3 reads TGTGCCAGCAGTTACTATAGCGGGAGGGCGGTATCGGACACAGATACGCAGTATTTT. Protein product: CASSYYSGRAVSDTDTQYF.

This clonotype was detected many times. V is TRBV5-4 and J is TRBJ1-1, with 8 bases identical to TRBD1. The CDR3 has 17 residues. CDR1 is SGHNT, CDR2 YYREEE, per germline (reference sequence). Trimming removed 0 bases from V and 1 base from J; junction bases left unmatched: 8. CDR3 loop: CASSLDRDRGTNTEAFF. DNA of the CDR3: TGTGCCAGCAGCTTGGACCGCGACAGGGGAACGAACACTGAAGCTTTCTTT.

This clonotype was counted at least ten times. V usage is TRBV5-4 and J usage is TRBJ1-1; D unclear. Germline V gene lookup returns CDR1 SGHNT and CDR2 YYREEE (reference sequence). The CDR3 has 13 residues. Trimming took 0 bases from V and 5 from J, leaving 8 bases between them. The DNA for the CDR3 is TGTGCCAGCAGCTTGGATCAATGGACTGAAGCTTTCTTT. This gives the protein CASSLDQWTEAFF.

This clonotype was observed a handful of times. The rearrangement links TRBV20-1 to TRBJ2-5; TRBD1 agrees at 10 bases. The CDR3 totals 14 residues. Germline loops: CDR1 DFQATT, CDR2 SNEGSKA (reference sequence). Germline trimming cut 6 bases from V and 1 base from J; bases unmatched to any gene: 5. In DNA, the CDR3 is TGCAGTGCATGGGACAGGGGATCCCAAGAGACCCAGTACTTC. This encodes CSAWDRGSQETQYF.

This clonotype has at least ten counts. This chain uses TRBV27 with TRBJ2-7; 10 positions match TRBD2. Germline values: CDR1 MNHEY, CDR2 SMNVEV (reference sequence). Trimming took 6 bases from V and 3 from J; bases not matched to a gene: 11. This CDR3 is 16 amino acids long. The DNA for the CDR3 is TGTGCCAGCAGCCTAAGGACTAGCGGCCGGTTCTACGAGCAGTACTTC. Encoded protein: CASSLRTSGRFYEQYF.

The V call is TRBV6-5, the J call TRBJ1-6; D uncertain. The CDR3 sequence is 17 residues long. The germline CDR1 and CDR2 sequences are MNHEY and SVGAGI. V lost 2 bases, J lost 7 bases, and 18 bases lay in between. The CDR3 DNA follows: TGTGCCAGCAGTTACGGGGAGTTCCTCCAAGGAAATTCACCCCTCCACTTT. This translates into CASSYGEFLQGNSPLHF.

This clonotype appeared many times. This chain joins TRBV5-1 and TRBJ1-1; 7 nucleotides match TRBD1. V was clipped by 2 bases and J by 2 bases; unmatched bases: 9. CDR1 and CDR2 from the germline V gene are SGHRS and YFSETQ. This CDR3 region has 16 residues. The CDR3 loop reads CASSLNRGSSNTEAFF. CDR3 sequence (DNA): TGCGCCAGCAGCTTAAACAGGGGAAGCTCTAACACTGAAGCTTTCTTT.

This clonotype came up once. With a much larger clone just one base away, this may be a read error. The chain combines TRBV28 with TRBJ2-7; TRBD2 might be the D (5 bases). CDR1 and CDR2 (germline): MDHEN, SYDVKM. The CDR3 runs 14 residues. This CDR3 is CAISFVGVRHEQYF. As DNA, the CDR3 is TGTGCCATCAGTTTTGTGGGAGTACGCCACGAGCAGTACTTC.

This clonotype was seen many times. The gene calls are TRBV12-3 or TRBV12-4 and TRBJ1-2; 7 bases map to TRBD1. This CDR3 has 13 amino acids. V shed 3 bases, J shed 5 bases, and the junction held 3 bases outside the gene matches. The DNA for the CDR3 is TGTGCCAGCAGTTTCAACAGGGGTTATGGCTACACCTTC. This encodes CASSFNRGYGYTF.

This clonotype was found many times. The chain has TRBV7-9 and TRBJ2-7; D is ambiguous. The V gene lost 3 bases and the J gene lost 6 bases, with 15 bases spanning the gap. The CDR3 contains 14 residues. CDR1 is SEHNR, CDR2 FQNEAQ, per germline (reference sequence). DNA of the CDR3: TGTGCCAGCAGCTTGGGCGATATGCCCGTCGAGCAGTACTTC. Protein: CASSLGDMPVEQYF. The complete variable domain, with remaining parts taken from reference TRBV7-9 and TRBJ2-7, reads DTGVSQNPRHKITKRGQNVTFRCDPISEHNRLYWYRQTLGQGPEFLTYFQNEAQLEKSRLLSDRFSAERPKGSFSTLEIQRTEQGDSAMYLCASSLGDMPVEQYFGPGTRLTVT.